Sequencing of this T cell receptor (beta chain) was carried out in a study of blood T cell repertoires in COVID-19. The overall study: Acute and convalescent COVID-19 samples came from the United States, Italy and Spain.

Some clones are missing from TCRdb's copy, which holds only in-frame ones; the method was immunoSEQ multiplex PCR. The sample shows roughly 200,000 clones, roughly 87% of them seen only once. Enrolled through a virtual design, the participants were between roughly 18 and 90 years of age and came from roughly 22 US areas. Categorization into cohorts depended on clinical history that participants reported. This CDR3 has 14 residues. Germline lookup yields CDR1 MDHEN and CDR2 SYDVKM. Trimming pared 3 bases from V and 4 bases from J, leaving 12 bases between. Input material: PBMCs or T cells enriched from blood (not recorded which). The chain uses TRBV28 and TRBJ1-2; no definite D call. The sequence came from a woman in her thirties or forties with acute COVID-19. The CDR3 sequence: CASSFFGLIYGYTF. In DNA form, the CDR3 reads TGTGCCAGCAGTTTCTTTGGGCTAATCTATGGCTACACCTTC.